This T cell receptor beta chain was identified during a study of breast tumors, draining lymph nodes, adjacent tissues. Whole-study results and caveats: Compared with lymph nodes, tumors were less diverse; compared with nontumor tissue, more. That most tumor T cells come from lymph nodes remained unproven. Data fit most tumor T cells coming from lymph node, expanding in tumor. Compared with basal-like, luminal-like tumors shared significantly more repertoire with nontumor tissue.

The table lists this clonotype with many counts. Its antigen is not known. Samples came from axillary lymph nodes draining the breast cancer. TCRdb ran MiXCR on the multiplex PCR reads and lists one entry per CDR3 protein. The sample lists 130,000 or so distinct CDR3 sequences; approximately 20% were seen once. The CDR3 totals 13 residues. V gave up 5 bases and J gave up 10 bases; unmatched junction bases: 3. Germline V gene sequence: CDR1 SGHVS, CDR2 FNYEAQ. Sequenced input: axillary lymph node tissue. The V and J genes are TRBV7-6 and TRBJ2-1; TRBD2 aligns across 12 bases. The source of this sequence is a female donor with breast cancer. Some clones in this sample may be carry-over from other donors' samples. CDR3 sequence (DNA): TGTGCCAGCAGCACCGGACTAGCGGGAGAGCAGTTCTTC. This translates into CASSTGLAGEQFF.